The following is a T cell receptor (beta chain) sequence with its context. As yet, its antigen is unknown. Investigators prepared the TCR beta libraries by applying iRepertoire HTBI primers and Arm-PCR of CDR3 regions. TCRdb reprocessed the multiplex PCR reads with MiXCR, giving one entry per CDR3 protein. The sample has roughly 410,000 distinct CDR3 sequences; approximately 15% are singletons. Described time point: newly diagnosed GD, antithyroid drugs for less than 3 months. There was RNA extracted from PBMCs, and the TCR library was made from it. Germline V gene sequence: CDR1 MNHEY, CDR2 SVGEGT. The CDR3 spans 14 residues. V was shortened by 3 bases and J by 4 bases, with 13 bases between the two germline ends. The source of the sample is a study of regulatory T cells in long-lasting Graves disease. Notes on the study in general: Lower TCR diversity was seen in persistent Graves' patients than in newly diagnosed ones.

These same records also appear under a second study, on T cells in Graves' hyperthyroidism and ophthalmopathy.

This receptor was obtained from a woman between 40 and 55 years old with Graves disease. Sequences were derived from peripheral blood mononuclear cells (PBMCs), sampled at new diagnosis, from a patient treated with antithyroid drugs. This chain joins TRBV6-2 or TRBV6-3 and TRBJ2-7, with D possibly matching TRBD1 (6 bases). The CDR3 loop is CASSYQGSPYEQYF. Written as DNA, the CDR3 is TGTGCCAGCAGTTATCAGGGGAGCCCATACGAGCAGTACTTC.